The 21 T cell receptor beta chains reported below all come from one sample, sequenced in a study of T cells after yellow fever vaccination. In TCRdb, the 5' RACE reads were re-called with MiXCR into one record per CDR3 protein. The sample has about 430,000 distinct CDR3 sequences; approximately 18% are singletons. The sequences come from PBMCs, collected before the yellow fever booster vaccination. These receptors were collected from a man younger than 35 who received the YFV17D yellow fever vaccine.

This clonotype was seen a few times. DNA of the CDR3: TGTGCCAGCAGCGACGAATGGACTGAAGCTTTCTTT. Its translation: CASSDEWTEAFF. J is TRBJ1-1 and V is TRBV7-9; D unclear. This CDR3 has 12 residues. Germline assignment: CDR1 SEHNR and CDR2 FQNEAQ (reference sequence). The V end was cut by 5 bases, the J end by 5 bases, with 9 bases between.

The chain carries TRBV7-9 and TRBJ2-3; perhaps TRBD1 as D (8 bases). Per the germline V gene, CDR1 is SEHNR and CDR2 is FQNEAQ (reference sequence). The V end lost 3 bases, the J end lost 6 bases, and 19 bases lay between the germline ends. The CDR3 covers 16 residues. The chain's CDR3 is CASSLGGTGESDTQYF. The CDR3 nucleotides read TGTGCCAGCAGCTTGGGAGGGACAGGAGAATCGGATACGCAGTATTTT. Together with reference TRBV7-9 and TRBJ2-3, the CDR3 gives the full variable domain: DTGVSQNPRHKITKRGQNVTFRCDPISEHNRLYWYRQTLGQGPEFLTYFQNEAQLEKSRLLSDRFSAERPKGSFSTLEIQRTEQGDSAMYLCASSLGGTGESDTQYFGPGTRLTVL.

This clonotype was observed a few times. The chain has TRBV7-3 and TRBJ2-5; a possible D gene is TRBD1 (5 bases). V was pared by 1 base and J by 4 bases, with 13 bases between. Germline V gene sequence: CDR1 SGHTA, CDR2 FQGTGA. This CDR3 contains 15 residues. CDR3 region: CASSLRGLTRETQYF. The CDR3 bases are TGTGCCAGCAGCTTAAGGGGCCTTACACGAGAGACCCAGTACTTC.

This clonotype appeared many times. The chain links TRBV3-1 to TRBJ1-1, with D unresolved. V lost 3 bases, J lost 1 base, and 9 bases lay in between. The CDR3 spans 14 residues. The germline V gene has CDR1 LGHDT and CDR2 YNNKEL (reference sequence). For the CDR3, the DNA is TGTGCCAGCAGCCAGGTGTTATCGAACACTGAAGCTTTCTTT. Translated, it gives CASSQVLSNTEAFF.

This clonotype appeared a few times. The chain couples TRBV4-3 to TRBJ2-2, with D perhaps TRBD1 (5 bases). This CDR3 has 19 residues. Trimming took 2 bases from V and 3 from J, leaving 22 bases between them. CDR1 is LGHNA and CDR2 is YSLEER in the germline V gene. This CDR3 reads CASSQSRQGPIPDTGELFF. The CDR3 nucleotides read TGCGCCAGCAGCCAATCTCGGCAGGGCCCTATACCCGACACCGGGGAGCTGTTTTTT.

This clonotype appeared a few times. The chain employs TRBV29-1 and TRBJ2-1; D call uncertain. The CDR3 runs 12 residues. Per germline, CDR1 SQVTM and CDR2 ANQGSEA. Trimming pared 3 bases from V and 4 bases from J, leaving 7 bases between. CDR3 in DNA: TGCAGCGTTGATGTAGGATACAATGAGCAGTTCTTC. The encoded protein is CSVDVGYNEQFF.

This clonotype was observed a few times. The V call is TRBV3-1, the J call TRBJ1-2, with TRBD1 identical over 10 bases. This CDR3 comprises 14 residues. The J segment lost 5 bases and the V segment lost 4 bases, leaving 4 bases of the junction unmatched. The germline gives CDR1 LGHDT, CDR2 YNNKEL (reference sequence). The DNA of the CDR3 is TGTGCCAGCAGCCGGACAGGGGGAAGATATGGCTACACCTTC. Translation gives CASSRTGGRYGYTF.

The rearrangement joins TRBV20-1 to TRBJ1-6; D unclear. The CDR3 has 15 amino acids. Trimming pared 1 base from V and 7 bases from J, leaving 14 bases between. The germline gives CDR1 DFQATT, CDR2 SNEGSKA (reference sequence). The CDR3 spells CSARALEQNNSPLHF. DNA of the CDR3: TGCAGTGCTAGAGCCCTGGAGCAGAACAATTCACCCCTCCACTTT.

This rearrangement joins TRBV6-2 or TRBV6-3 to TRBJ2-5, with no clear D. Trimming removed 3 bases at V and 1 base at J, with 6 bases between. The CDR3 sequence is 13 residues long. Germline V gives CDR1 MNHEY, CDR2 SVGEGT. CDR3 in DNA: TGTGCCAGCAGTTATGGAATCCAAGAGACCCAGTACTTC. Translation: CASSYGIQETQYF.

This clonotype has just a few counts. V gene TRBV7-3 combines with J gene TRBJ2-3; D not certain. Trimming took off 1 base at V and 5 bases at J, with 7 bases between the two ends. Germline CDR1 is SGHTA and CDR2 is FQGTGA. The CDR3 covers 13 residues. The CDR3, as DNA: TGTGCCAGCAGCTTAATGGCGCGAGATACGCAGTATTTT. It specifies CASSLMARDTQYF.

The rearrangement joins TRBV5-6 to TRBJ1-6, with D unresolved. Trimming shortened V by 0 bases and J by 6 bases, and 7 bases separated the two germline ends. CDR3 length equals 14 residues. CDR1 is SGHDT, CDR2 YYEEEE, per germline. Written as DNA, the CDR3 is TGTGCCAGCAGCTTGGCGCTAGGTAATTCACCCCTCCACTTT. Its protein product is CASSLALGNSPLHF.

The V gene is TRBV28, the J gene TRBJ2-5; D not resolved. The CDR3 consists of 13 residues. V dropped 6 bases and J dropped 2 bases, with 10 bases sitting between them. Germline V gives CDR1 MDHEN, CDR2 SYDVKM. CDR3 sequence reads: CASRYKMQETQYF. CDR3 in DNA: TGTGCCAGCAGATATAAGATGCAAGAGACCCAGTACTTC. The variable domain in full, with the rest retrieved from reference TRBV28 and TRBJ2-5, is DVKVTQSSRYLVKRTGEKVFLECVQDMDHENMFWYRQDPGLGLRLIYFSYDVKMKEKGDIPEGYSVSREKKERFSLILESASTNQTSMYLCASRYKMQETQYFGPGTRLLVL.

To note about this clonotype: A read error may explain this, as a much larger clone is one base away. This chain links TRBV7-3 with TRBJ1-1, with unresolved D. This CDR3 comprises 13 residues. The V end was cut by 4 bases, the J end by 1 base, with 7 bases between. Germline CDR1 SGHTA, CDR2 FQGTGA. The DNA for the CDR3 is TGTGCCAGCAGCTCCCAGCAGAACACTGAAGCTTTCTTT. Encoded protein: CASSSQQNTEAFF. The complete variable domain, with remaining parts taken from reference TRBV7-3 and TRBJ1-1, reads GAGVSQTPSNKVTEKGKYVELRCDPISGHTALYWYRQSLGQGPEFLIYFQGTGAADDSGLPNDRFFAVRPEGSVSTLKIQRTERGDSAVYLCASSSQQNTEAFFGQGTRLTVV.

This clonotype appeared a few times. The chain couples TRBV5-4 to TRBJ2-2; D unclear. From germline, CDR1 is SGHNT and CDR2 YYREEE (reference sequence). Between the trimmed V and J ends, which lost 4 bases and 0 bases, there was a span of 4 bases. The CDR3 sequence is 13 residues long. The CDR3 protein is CASSVPNTGELFF. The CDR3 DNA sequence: TGTGCCAGCAGCGTCCCGAACACCGGGGAGCTGTTTTTT.

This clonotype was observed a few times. The CDR3 sequence: CSVVQSGNTIYF. The CDR3 DNA reads TGCAGCGTTGTACAGTCTGGAAACACCATATATTTT. The chain recombines TRBV29-1 with TRBJ1-3, with D hard to call. There are 12 residues in the CDR3. The V end was cut by 4 bases, the J end by 1 base, with 5 bases between. Germline V CDR1 and CDR2: SQVTM, ANQGSEA. Together with reference TRBV29-1 and TRBJ1-3, the CDR3 gives the full variable domain: SAVISQKPSRDICQRGTSLTIQCQVDSQVTMMFWYRQQPGQSLTLIATANQGSEATYESGFVIDKFPISRPNLTFSTLTVSNMSPEDSSIYLCSVVQSGNTIYFGEGSWLTVV.

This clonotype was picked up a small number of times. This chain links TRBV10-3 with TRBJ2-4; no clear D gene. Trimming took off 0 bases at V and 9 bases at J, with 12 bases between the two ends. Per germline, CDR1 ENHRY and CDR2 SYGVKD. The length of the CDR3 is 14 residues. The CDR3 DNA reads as TGTGCCATCAGTGAGTCAGGCTCCTCCCTCATTCAGTACTTC. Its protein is CAISESGSSLIQYF.

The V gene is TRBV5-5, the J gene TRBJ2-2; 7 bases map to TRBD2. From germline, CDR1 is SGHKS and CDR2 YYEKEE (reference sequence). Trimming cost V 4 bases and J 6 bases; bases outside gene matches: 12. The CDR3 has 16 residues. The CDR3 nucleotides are TGTGCCAGCAGCCTCGGAGAGGGAGGGATGGCCGGGGAGCTGTTTTTT. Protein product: CASSLGEGGMAGELFF.

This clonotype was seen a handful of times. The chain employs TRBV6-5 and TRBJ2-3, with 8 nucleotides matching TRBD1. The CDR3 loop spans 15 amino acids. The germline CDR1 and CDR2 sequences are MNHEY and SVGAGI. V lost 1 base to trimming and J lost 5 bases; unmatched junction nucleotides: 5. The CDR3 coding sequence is TGTGCCAGCAGTTACTGGCAGGGGGCCGGAGATACGCAGTATTTT. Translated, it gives CASSYWQGAGDTQYF.

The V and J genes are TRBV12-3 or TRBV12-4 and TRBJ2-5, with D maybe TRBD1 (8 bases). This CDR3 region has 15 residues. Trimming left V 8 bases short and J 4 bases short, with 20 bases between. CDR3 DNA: TGTGCCAGCCGCAGACAGGGGACGGGAGGAGAGACCCAGTACTTC. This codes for CASRRQGTGGETQYF.

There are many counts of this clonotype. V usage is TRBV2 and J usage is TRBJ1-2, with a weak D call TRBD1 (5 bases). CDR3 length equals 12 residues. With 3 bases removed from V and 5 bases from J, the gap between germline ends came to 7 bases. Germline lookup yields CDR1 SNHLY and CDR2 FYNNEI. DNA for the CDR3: TGTGCCAGCAGTGAGGGGGGATATGGCTACACCTTC. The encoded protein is CASSEGGYGYTF.

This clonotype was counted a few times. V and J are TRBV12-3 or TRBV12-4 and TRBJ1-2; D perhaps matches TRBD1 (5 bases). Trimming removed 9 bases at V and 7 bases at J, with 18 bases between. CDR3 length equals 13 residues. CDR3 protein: CASSRREPGGYTF. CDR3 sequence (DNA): TGTGCCAGTTCCCGCAGGGAGCCGGGTGGCTACACCTTC.